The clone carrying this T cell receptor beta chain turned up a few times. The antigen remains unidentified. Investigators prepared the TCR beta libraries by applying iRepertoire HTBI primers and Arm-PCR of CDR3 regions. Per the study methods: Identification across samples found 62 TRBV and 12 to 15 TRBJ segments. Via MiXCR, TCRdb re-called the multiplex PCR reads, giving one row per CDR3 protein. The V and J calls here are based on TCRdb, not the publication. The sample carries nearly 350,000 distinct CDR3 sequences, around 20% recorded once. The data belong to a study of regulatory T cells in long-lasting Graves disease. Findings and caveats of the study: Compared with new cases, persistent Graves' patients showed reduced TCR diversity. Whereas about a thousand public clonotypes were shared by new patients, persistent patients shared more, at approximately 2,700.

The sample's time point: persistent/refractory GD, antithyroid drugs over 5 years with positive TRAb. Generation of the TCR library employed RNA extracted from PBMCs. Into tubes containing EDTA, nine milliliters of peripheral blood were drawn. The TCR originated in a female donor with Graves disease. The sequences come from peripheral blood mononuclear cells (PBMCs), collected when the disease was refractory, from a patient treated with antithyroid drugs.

CDR3 region: CASSLVAGASEQYF. The CDR3 DNA reads as TGTGCCAGCAGCTTAGTTGCGGGAGCTAGCGAGCAGTACTTC. The chain couples TRBV7-9 to TRBJ2-7, with 7 nucleotides matching TRBD2. Germline lookup yields CDR1 SEHNR and CDR2 FQNEAQ (reference sequence). The CDR3 consists of 14 residues. V was pared by 1 base and J by 6 bases, with 6 bases of the junction left unmatched.